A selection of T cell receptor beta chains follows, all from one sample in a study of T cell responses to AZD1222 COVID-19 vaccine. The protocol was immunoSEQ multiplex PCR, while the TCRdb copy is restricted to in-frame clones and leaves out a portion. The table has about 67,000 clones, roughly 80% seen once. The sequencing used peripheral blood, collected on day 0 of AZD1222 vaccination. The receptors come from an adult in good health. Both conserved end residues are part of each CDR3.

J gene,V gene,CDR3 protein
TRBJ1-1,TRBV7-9,CASSLSPEDTEAFF
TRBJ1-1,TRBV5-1,CASSTGGGTEAFF
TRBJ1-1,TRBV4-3,CASSQRWRGGGASTEAFF
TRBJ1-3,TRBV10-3,CAMNAVGAQGSGNTIYF
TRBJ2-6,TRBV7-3,CASSLRPSGTGEIGANVLTF
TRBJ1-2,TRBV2,CASRTGNYGYTF
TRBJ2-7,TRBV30,CALNSQEGGKYF
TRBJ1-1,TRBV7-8,CASSLVRGEMNTEAFF
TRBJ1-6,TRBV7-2,CASSLQGMFNSPLHF
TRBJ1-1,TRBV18,CASSPLRHGEAFF
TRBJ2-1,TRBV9,CASSVELADYNEQFF
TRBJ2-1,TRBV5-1,CASSFGGRSSNEQFF
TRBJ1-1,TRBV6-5,CASRTGHQNTEAFF
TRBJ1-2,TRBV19,CASSIKGQGKSGYTF
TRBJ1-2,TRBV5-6,CASSLAKGWVISLYGYTF
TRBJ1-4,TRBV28,CASSISGTGANEKLFF
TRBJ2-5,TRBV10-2,CASSESIGVLAAQYF
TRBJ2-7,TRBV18,CASSPEREGPYEQYF
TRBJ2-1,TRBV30,CAWSVRLADEQFF